This record covers a single T cell receptor beta chain. There is no known antigen for this receptor. A junction end diverges from the germline sequence, so it may reflect a read error. The read terminates 3 residues before the CDR3 end, so the remaining end is supplied by the germline J gene. This entry comes from a study of T cell clonality in common variable immunodeficiency (dated by TCRdb to about 2015). Standard criteria were used to diagnose CVID, namely serum IgG, IgA and/or IgM reduced below the normal range together with specific antibody deficiency. A total of roughly 45 subjects (about 15 female and 29 male; age range about 9 to 65 years, mean age about 40) were included in the CVID group. Predominantly Caucasian heritage was noted among both the CVID patients and the healthy controls. Replacement immunoglobulin therapy had been administered to all CVID subjects for at least one year at the time of study participation. When blood was collected, none of the CVID subjects were ill or on immunomodulatory or immunosuppressive medication. Heparinized peripheral whole blood samples of 5 to 8 ml were collected from each donor. Genomic DNA from adults with common variable immune deficiency (CVID) and from healthy adult controls was used for sequencing of TCRbeta CDR3 repertoires. Diluted blood was subjected to density centrifugation over Hypaque 1077 or Ficoll-Paque for isolation of peripheral blood mononuclear cells. Unsorted mononuclear cells served as the source of genomic DNA, which was extracted either by Qiagen column purification or by a centrifugation-based method.

Reading from cysteine to phenylalanine, the CDR3 counts 16 amino acids. The DNA has 39 bases, all within the CDR3, and is read from base 1. The germline V gene encodes CDR1 SSHAT and CDR2 FNYEAQ (reference sequence). Overall results and qualifications from the work: Even though DNA input was equal, the average per sample came to about 81,820 unique sequences for controls compared with about 34,000 for CVID samples. Patient heterogeneity within the CVID cohort put limits on correlating repertoire features with clinical complications. According to the authors, figuring out what caused the increased clonality in CVID would require sequencing the repertoires of T cell subpopulations. Fewer deletions and N-nucleotide insertions were reportedly observed in CVID TCRbeta sequences, and highly modified clones with 13 or more V deletions were reportedly absent from CVID TCRbeta sequences. CVID subjects shared fewer TCRbeta clones with each other than healthy controls did (p < 0.0001). Increased TCRbeta clonality was found in CVID subjects compared with healthy controls (t-test p = 0.018), with the increase being most characteristic of about a third of subjects.

CVID samples and control samples contributed equivalent amounts of genomic DNA as sequencing input. For every sample, a 60 bp segment covering the rearranged TCRbeta CDR3 region was amplified and then sequenced. TCRbeta amplification used the immunoSEQ assay, a bias-corrected multiplex PCR with high-throughput sequencing. In the source study's methods: Every unique nucleotide sequence was considered a clone and was annotated with V, D and J genes, copy number and frequency. Sequences were labeled productive if in frame, and non-productive if out of frame or containing stop codons. As previously described, clonality was computed from Shannon's entropy. The predicted amino acid sequences of productive clones were used to derive the mean CDR3 Kyte-Doolittle hydropathy. The R hclust function was used to hierarchically cluster scaled V gene usage with Manhattan distance and complete linkage. Sharing of clones by CDR3 amino acid sequence was evaluated through resampling of 12 repertoires per group over 100 rounds. Repertoires were searched for fewer than 85 published EBV-specific and about 240 published CMV-specific TCRbeta sequences. A couple of CVID samples yielding fewer than 10,000 sequences were excluded from analysis, leaving over 35 CVID repertoires. The table comes from immuneACCESS by way of TCRdb, which keeps in-frame sequences with V and J called. Part of the clones is missing from these tables; in studies checked, under half for an unresolved V gene and the rest for unknown reasons. V and J calls and clone size come straight from that table; D and trimming were deduced from the DNA. The table for this sample lists over 30,000 clones, none of them counted only once. About 6.1% of the sample belongs to the ten largest clones.

The specimen was peripheral blood mononuclear cells. This receptor was identified in a human donor with common variable immunodeficiency. Here the chain combines TRBV7-7 and TRBJ1-6; 8 bases in between match TRBD1. The CDR3 corresponds to CASSLTWQGANSPLHF. Partial CDR3 DNA: TGTGCTAGCAGCTTAACTTGGCAGGGGGCGAATTCACCC.